This TCR beta chain was sequenced in a study of blood T cell repertoires in COVID-19. Study details: Collection of acute and convalescent COVID-19 samples took place in the United States, Italy and Spain. PBMCs, B-cell-depleted T cells, or T cells provided the cDNA or gDNA that made up the material.

Original data processing: Amplifying reference gene primers gave estimates of nucleated cell counts. The table came from immunoSEQ multiplex PCR; TCRdb's copy has only in-frame clones and leaves some out. V and J calls plus clone size are reproduced from that table; the DNA served to infer D and trimming. The table shows roughly 260,000 clones, with approximately 80% occurring only once. The TCR comes from a woman of 80 years or more with active or convalescent COVID-19. Material for sequencing was peripheral blood.

Here the CDR3 DNA reads TGTGCCAGCAGTTTATCACAGGGAGATACGCAGTATTTT. The encoded protein is CASSLSQGDTQYF. The V and J genes are TRBV7-2 and TRBJ2-3, with D possibly matching TRBD1 (6 bases). Per germline, CDR1 SGHTA and CDR2 FQGNSA. The CDR3 is made up of 13 amino acids. The germline V and J ends were trimmed by 6 bases and 5 bases, with 12 bases remaining between them.